This T cell receptor (beta chain) emerged from a study of cytomegalovirus exposure and HLA in healthy donors. Sequenced by immunoSEQ multiplex PCR; TCRdb stores in-frame clones only, minus some. The data show around 250,000 clones, 90% seen once. Between the trimmed V and J ends, which lost 3 bases and 2 bases, there was a span of 11 bases. The CDR3 is 14 residues long. The germline CDR1 and CDR2 sequences are SGHRS and YFSETQ. The chain links TRBV5-1 to TRBJ2-5; D might be TRBD2 (5 bases). The sequence was obtained from a woman between 18 and 29 years old in good health and CMV-seronegative. The sequencing sample was made of PBMCs. The CDR3 DNA reads as TGCGCCAGCAGCTCGACGGGGTGGCAAGAGACCCAGTACTTC. It encodes CASSSTGWQETQYF.